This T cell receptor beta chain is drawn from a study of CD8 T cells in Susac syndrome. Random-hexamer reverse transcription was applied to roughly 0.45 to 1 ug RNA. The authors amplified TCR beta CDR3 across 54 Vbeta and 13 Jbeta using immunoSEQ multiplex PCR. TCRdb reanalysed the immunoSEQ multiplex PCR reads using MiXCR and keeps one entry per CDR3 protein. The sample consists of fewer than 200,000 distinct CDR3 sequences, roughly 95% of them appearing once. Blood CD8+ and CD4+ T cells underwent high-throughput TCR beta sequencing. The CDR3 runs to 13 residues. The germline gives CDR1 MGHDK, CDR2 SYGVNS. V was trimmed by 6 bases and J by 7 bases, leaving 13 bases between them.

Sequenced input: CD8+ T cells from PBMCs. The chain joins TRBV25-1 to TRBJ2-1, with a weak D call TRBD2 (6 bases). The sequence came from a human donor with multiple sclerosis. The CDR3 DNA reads TGTGCCAGCAGCCCTAGCGACTCGAATGAGCAGTTCTTC. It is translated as CASSPSDSNEQFF.